This T cell receptor beta chain was captured by sequencing in a study of T cell repertoires in ileal Crohn's disease. Study-wide findings and caveats: Compared with non-smokers, active smokers at surgery showed more clonal expansions.

Assay used: immunoSEQ multiplex PCR; TCRdb lists only in-frame clones, some missing. The sample consists of 7,000 to 8,500 clones, 80% to 90% of them appearing once. CDR1 is MNHEY, CDR2 SMNVEV, per germline (reference sequence). This CDR3 is 14 amino acids long. Points on this clone: The antigen is undetermined. An end of the junction differs from the germline gene, which may be a read error.

This receptor was taken from an adult with Crohn's disease. The specimen sequenced was ileal tissue. The gene calls are TRBV27 and TRBJ1-1; D not resolved. The CDR3 DNA reads as TGTGCCAGCAGTCCCGGTCTGAGGAACGCTGAAGCTTTCTTT. Protein sequence: CASSPGLRNAEAFF.